The 22 T cell receptor beta chains below were found in one sample sequenced in a study of patients and donors after allogeneic stem cell transplantation. Using its own MiXCR run on the RT-PCR reads, TCRdb lists one record per CDR3 protein. Of more than 850,000 distinct CDR3 sequences in the sample, about a sixth were seen once. Sequencing was carried out using blood, either unsorted or a sorted T cell fraction (not recorded which). The receptors stem from a human donor who was either an allogeneic HSCT recipient or a stem cell or donor lymphocyte infusion donor (not recorded which). It is not recorded whose cells these are; they may come from a transplant donor.

The rearrangement links TRBV14 to TRBJ2-1, with 7 bases identical to TRBD1. Germline assignment: CDR1 SGHDN and CDR2 FVKESK. V shed 0 bases, J shed 4 bases, and the junction held 9 bases outside the gene matches. CDR3 size: 17 residues. CDR3 DNA sequence: TGTGCCAGCAGCCAAGAGACTTGGACAGGAGAATACAATGAGCAGTTCTTC. This translates into CASSQETWTGEYNEQFF.

This clonotype has a handful of counts. The chain recombines TRBV5-1 with TRBJ1-1; 8 bases line up with TRBD1. The length of the CDR3 is 15 residues. Germline lookup yields CDR1 SGHRS and CDR2 YFSETQ. The trim removed 4 bases at V and 0 bases at J, leaving 5 bases unmatched. In DNA form, the CDR3 reads TGCGCCAGCAGCGCGTTACAGGGGGTGAACACTGAAGCTTTCTTT. Amino acids: CASSALQGVNTEAFF.

This chain connects TRBV5-1 to TRBJ2-3; 7 positions match TRBD2. The CDR3 spans 15 residues. The ends lost 2 bases at V and 4 bases at J; junction bases unmatched: 7. Germline V gene lookup returns CDR1 SGHRS and CDR2 YFSETQ. The CDR3 loop reads CASSFTGGGPDTQYF. The DNA of the CDR3 is TGCGCCAGCAGCTTCACGGGAGGAGGGCCAGATACGCAGTATTTT.

This chain links TRBV15 with TRBJ1-2; perhaps TRBD1 as D (5 bases). Trimming took off 0 bases at V and 8 bases at J, with 13 bases between the two ends. This CDR3 has 14 amino acids. Germline V gene lookup returns CDR1 LNHNV and CDR2 YYDKDF (reference sequence). The CDR3 region has the DNA TGTGCCACCAGCAGAGATAGGGCAGGGATAGGCTACACCTTC. Encoded protein: CATSRDRAGIGYTF.

With respect to this clonotype: One end of the junction varies from germline; a read error may be responsible. The genes are TRBV7-9 and TRBJ2-3, with TRBD2 matching 11 bases. Germline CDR1 reads SEHNR; CDR2 reads FQNEAQ (reference sequence). This CDR3 has 15 residues. The chain's CDR3 is CSSSFGTSGTDTQYF. As DNA, the CDR3 is TGTTCCAGCAGCTTTGGGACTAGCGGTACAGATACGCAGTATTTT.

This clonotype was counted between two and nine times. The V gene is TRBV10-2, the J gene TRBJ1-6; TRBD1 matches 7 bases. The CDR3 is made up of 16 amino acids. Germline CDR1 and CDR2: WSHSY and SAAADI. Losses at the gene ends were 8 bases for V and 8 bases for J; bases not matched to a gene: 15. The CDR3 loop is CASRGGRRQGDSPLHF. The DNA for the CDR3 is TGCGCCAGCCGGGGTGGGAGGAGGCAGGGGGATTCACCCCTCCACTTT.

The chain uses TRBV6-2 or TRBV6-3 and TRBJ1-1; 8 nucleotides align to TRBD1. This CDR3 is 15 amino acids long. With V trimmed by 10 bases and J by 1 base, 11 bases remained unmatched. Germline loops: CDR1 MNHEY, CDR2 SVGEGT. The CDR3 nucleotides are TGTGCCACCGAGGACAGGGTATGGGAGAACACTGAAGCTTTCTTT. Amino acid sequence: CATEDRVWENTEAFF.

The chain uses TRBV20-1 and TRBJ2-5; 11 bases align to TRBD2. Germline CDR1 reads DFQATT; CDR2 reads SNEGSKA (reference sequence). This CDR3 region has 16 residues. J was trimmed by 5 bases and V by 0 bases; bases with no gene match: 8. The CDR3 DNA reads TGCAGTGCTAGAGACGGTAGCGGGGGGGCTTTCGAGACCCAGTACTTC. It is translated as CSARDGSGGAFETQYF.

A few counts support this clonotype. Here the CDR3 DNA reads TGTGCTAGTGGTACGGGGGCCCGCCAGAGCGATGAGCAGTTCTTC. Translating gives CASGTGARQSDEQFF. This chain uses TRBV12-5 with TRBJ2-1; D is tentatively TRBD1 or TRBD2 (6 bases each). The CDR3 loop spans 15 amino acids. Trimming pared 5 bases from V and 8 bases from J, leaving 19 bases between. From germline, CDR1 is LGHNT and CDR2 FRNRAP.

The genes are TRBV6-1 and TRBJ2-7; D unclear. This CDR3 comprises 14 residues. Germline-derived CDR1 and CDR2 are MNHNS and SASEGT. V gave up 3 bases and J gave up 2 bases, with 11 bases separating them. The chain's CDR3 is CASSDGLGTYEQYF. The CDR3 coding sequence is TGTGCCAGCAGTGACGGGCTTGGGACCTACGAGCAGTACTTC.

This clonotype was counted ten times or more. The rearrangement links TRBV6-5 to TRBJ2-1; D gene uncertain. CDR3 length: 14 amino acids. Germline values: CDR1 MNHEY, CDR2 SVGAGI. V shed 0 bases and J shed 5 bases, with 8 bases lying between them. CDR3 amino acids: CASSYSAENNEQFF. DNA for the CDR3: TGTGCCAGCAGTTACTCGGCAGAGAACAATGAGCAGTTCTTC.

The table lists this clonotype with many counts. This rearrangement joins TRBV27 to TRBJ2-2; D uncertain. The CDR3 is 15 residues long. With 3 bases removed from V and 2 bases from J, the gap between germline ends came to 10 bases. From germline, CDR1 is MNHEY and CDR2 SMNVEV (reference sequence). DNA for the CDR3: TGTGCCAGCAGTTTCTACCCGATTAACACCGGGGAGCTGTTTTTT. It specifies CASSFYPINTGELFF.

This clonotype was recorded many times. The V and J genes are TRBV12-3 or TRBV12-4 and TRBJ1-1; unclear D gene. Deletions cut 6 bases from V and 9 bases from J, with 20 bases between. This CDR3 comprises 14 residues. Here the CDR3 reads CASRPLGHGPQAFF. CDR3 in DNA: TGTGCCAGCAGGCCCCTCGGGCACGGCCCCCAAGCTTTCTTT.

The chain combines TRBV10-3 with TRBJ2-1; TRBD1 aligns across 7 bases. V lost 6 bases, J lost 3 bases, and 2 bases stayed unmatched. The CDR3 spans 13 residues. Per the germline V gene, CDR1 is ENHRY and CDR2 is SYGVKD. Here the CDR3 reads CAISWDSYNEQFF. The CDR3 nucleotides are TGTGCCATCAGCTGGGACAGCTACAATGAGCAGTTCTTC.

The chain links TRBV12-3 or TRBV12-4 to TRBJ1-1; TRBD1 matches 9 bases. The CDR3 loop spans 16 amino acids. V was pared by 1 base and J by 4 bases, with 7 bases of the junction left unmatched. The CDR3 protein is CASSLDTGGVGTEAFF. In DNA, the CDR3 is TGTGCCAGCAGTTTAGATACAGGGGGCGTGGGCACTGAAGCTTTCTTT.

This clonotype was counted a few times. The rearrangement links TRBV12-3 or TRBV12-4 to TRBJ1-2, with D tentatively TRBD1 (5 bases). The V end lost 2 bases, the J end lost 2 bases, and 15 bases lay between the germline ends. The CDR3 sequence is 16 residues long. The CDR3 coding sequence is TGTGCCAGCAGTTTATCGCCAGCGGCAGGGAACTATGGCTACACCTTC. Protein sequence: CASSLSPAAGNYGYTF.

This clonotype was seen more than once but under ten times. The chain recombines TRBV12-3 or TRBV12-4 with TRBJ1-3; D gene uncertain. Between the trimmed V and J ends, which lost 2 bases and 6 bases, there was a span of 11 bases. CDR3 size: 14 residues. The CDR3 region has the DNA TGTGCCAGCAGTTTAACGTGGGAGGTAAACACCATATATTTT. Translating it yields CASSLTWEVNTIYF.

This clonotype has just one count. The V gene is TRBV6-2 or TRBV6-3, the J gene TRBJ2-1; D is unresolved. Trimming took off 1 base at V and 4 bases at J, with 5 bases between the two ends. CDR1 is MNHEY, CDR2 SVGEGT, per germline. The CDR3 spans 13 residues. The CDR3 DNA reads as TGTGCCAGCAGTTACTACGCGTACAATGAGCAGTTCTTC. Amino acid sequence: CASSYYAYNEQFF.

The J gene is TRBJ1-5, the V gene TRBV20-1; D unresolved. The germline gives CDR1 DFQATT, CDR2 SNEGSKA (reference sequence). The CDR3 has 14 amino acids. Deletions cut 3 bases from V and 0 bases from J, with 9 bases between. The chain's CDR3 is CSASSTYSNQPQHF. The CDR3 DNA is TGCAGTGCTAGCTCGACATATAGCAATCAGCCCCAGCATTTT.

The chain combines TRBV7-8 with TRBJ2-3; 8 bases are shared with TRBD2. CDR3 length equals 15 residues. The V gene end was trimmed by 5 bases and the J gene end by 0 bases; junction bases not matched to a gene: 4. Per germline, CDR1 SGHVS and CDR2 FQNEAQ. The CDR3 DNA sequence: TGTGCCAGCAGCACTCGACTAGCGAGCACAGATACGCAGTATTTT. It translates to CASSTRLASTDTQYF.

The chain joins TRBV4-3 to TRBJ2-7; D possibly matches TRBD1 or TRBD2 (5 bases each). V dropped 3 bases and J dropped 7 bases, with 16 bases sitting between them. CDR1 and CDR2 from the germline V gene are LGHNA and YSLEER. The CDR3 consists of 14 residues. The CDR3 DNA reads as TGCGCCAGCAGCCACGACGGGACGGCCCGGGAGCAGTACTTC. Translated: CASSHDGTAREQYF.

This clonotype showed up just a few times. The chain employs TRBV9 and TRBJ1-2; 8 bases are a match to TRBD1. CDR1 SGDLS and CDR2 YYNGEE come from the germline V gene. This CDR3 is built from 16 residues. Trimming took 3 bases from V and 1 from J; bases not matched to a gene: 8. CDR3 nucleotide sequence: TGTGCCAGCAGCGAGCGGACAGGGACGTTTAACTATGGCTACACCTTC. This gives the protein CASSERTGTFNYGYTF.